The clone carrying this T cell receptor (beta chain) was counted between two and nine times. Its target is not known. The data stem from a study of blood T cells in healthy people across ages. Regarding the study as a whole: Significant beta diversity loss was already apparent by age approximately 38, declining roughly linearly. Fewer expanded clones and more diversity marked long-lived versus aged donors.

In germline, CDR1 is SNHLY, CDR2 FYNNEI. V lost 7 bases and J 0 bases, leaving 7 bases between the germline ends. This CDR3 has 13 residues. Extraction yielded at least 5.5 micrograms of total RNA per sample. The second PCR ran roughly 6 to 11 cycles with a sample-barcoded 5' primer and J-beta primers. MiXCR, run by TCRdb on the 5' RACE reads, gives a single entry per CDR3 protein. Of 760,000 or so distinct CDR3 sequences listed, approximately 25% are singletons. Separately, the same data were catalogued under a study of T cells of mothers and their children. Per that study: The M1S primer of the second PCR added sample barcodes and 2-4 random nucleotides.

The sequence was collected from a boy between 5 and 17 years old in good health. The specimen was blood. This rearrangement joins TRBV2 to TRBJ2-1; weak D call: TRBD1 (5 bases). CDR3 protein: CASKDSSYNEQFF. In nucleotides, the CDR3 is TGTGCCAGCAAAGACAGCTCCTACAATGAGCAGTTCTTC.